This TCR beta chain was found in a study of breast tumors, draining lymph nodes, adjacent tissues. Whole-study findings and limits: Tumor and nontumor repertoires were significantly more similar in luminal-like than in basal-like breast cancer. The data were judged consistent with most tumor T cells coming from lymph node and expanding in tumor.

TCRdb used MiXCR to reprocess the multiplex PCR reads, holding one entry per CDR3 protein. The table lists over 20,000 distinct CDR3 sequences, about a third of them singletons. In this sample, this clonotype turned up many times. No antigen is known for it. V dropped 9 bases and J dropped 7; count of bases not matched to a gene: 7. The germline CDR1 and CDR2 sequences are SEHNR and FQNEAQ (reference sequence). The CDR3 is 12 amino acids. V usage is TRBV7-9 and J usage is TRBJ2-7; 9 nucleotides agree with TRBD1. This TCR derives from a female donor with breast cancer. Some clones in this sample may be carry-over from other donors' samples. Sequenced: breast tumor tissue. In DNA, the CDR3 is TGTGCCAGTCGGGACAGGGAGAGGGAGCAGTACTTC. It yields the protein CASRDREREQYF.